Listed here is a single T cell receptor beta chain. Antigen unknown. Within the sample, other DNA sequences also encode this same CDR3. CDR1 is MNHNS and CDR2 is SASEGT in the germline V gene. The CDR3 covers 13 residues. Trimming took off 2 bases at V and 0 bases at J, with 5 bases between the two ends. TCRdb's copy holds only in-frame clones and misses some; the assay was immunoSEQ multiplex PCR. The repertoire holds approximately 2,200,000 clones, about 92% seen once, with under 2% in the top ten. These data originate in a study of shared clonotypes between healthy human individuals. In the study overall: Researchers assigned three CD4 naive, three CD4 memory, two CD8 naive and one CD8 memory plate to each donor.

Naive-designated CD8 cells lacked CD45RO, were positively enriched for CCR7, and omitted terminally differentiated effector memory CD45RA+ cells. The donor population consisted of healthy HIV-negative adults with no recent acute infections or vaccinations. Findings and limits, study-wide: It was the non-shared clonotypes that had lower generation probabilities than clonotypes shared by all four donors. Specimens sampled were limited to blood, with tissue repertoires likely differing.

The receptor comes from a man aged 18 to 29 in good health. Some clones in this sample may be carry-over from other donors' samples. The V call is TRBV6-1, the J call TRBJ2-7; D gene uncertain. Sequences were obtained from naive CD8+ T cells from PBMCs. CDR3 nucleotides: TGTGCCAGCAGTGAACGTTCCTCCTACGAGCAGTACTTC. Translation gives CASSERSSYEQYF.